What follows are 21 T cell receptor beta chains derived from one specimen sequenced in a study of cytomegalovirus exposure and HLA in healthy donors. TCRdb keeps only in-frame clones here, not all; method: immunoSEQ multiplex PCR. The sample contains 250,000 to 350,000 clones, about nine tenths of which appear only once. Source material: PBMCs. The receptor source for this set is a woman in her late teens or twenties in good health and CMV-seronegative.

This clone was detected a few times. Other DNA sequences from this sample encode an identical CDR3 as well. The chain couples TRBV13 to TRBJ2-5; no firm D call. CDR1 is PRHDT, CDR2 FYEKMQ, per germline (reference sequence). This CDR3 comprises 11 residues. The V and J ends lost 2 bases and 4 bases respectively, with 2 bases between them. CDR3 protein: CASSLRETQYF. The DNA of the CDR3 is TGTGCCAGCAGCTTACGAGAGACCCAGTACTTC.

This chain uses TRBV9 with TRBJ2-1; D unclear. The CDR3 spans 13 residues. V dropped 0 bases and J dropped 9 bases, with 10 bases sitting between them. Per the germline V gene, CDR1 is SGDLS and CDR2 is YYNGEE. CDR3 sequence: CASSVVWSGEQFF. The CDR3 region has the DNA TGTGCCAGCAGCGTAGTCTGGTCCGGTGAGCAGTTCTTC.

The chain carries TRBV11-3 and TRBJ2-1; possible D gene TRBD2, 6 bases. Trimming left V 5 bases short and J 8 bases short, with 16 bases between. The CDR3 runs 14 residues. The germline V gene encodes CDR1 SGHNT and CDR2 YENEEA. The CDR3 reads CASSPRGGADEQFF. As DNA, the CDR3 is TGTGCCAGCAGCCCGCGTGGAGGGGCCGATGAGCAGTTCTTC.

V is TRBV29-1 and J is TRBJ2-7, with 8 bases identical to TRBD2. Trimming removed 4 bases from V and 0 bases from J; junction bases left unmatched: 5. The CDR3 runs 14 residues. The germline V gene encodes CDR1 SQVTM and CDR2 ANQGSEA. This CDR3 is CSVAGSGDSYEQYF. CDR3 DNA: TGCAGCGTTGCAGGTAGCGGGGACTCCTACGAGCAGTACTTC.

This chain uses TRBV5-1 with TRBJ2-3, with 10 nucleotides matching TRBD2. The germline V gene encodes CDR1 SGHRS and CDR2 YFSETQ. The CDR3 sequence is 15 residues long. With V trimmed by 5 bases and J by 2 bases, 5 bases remained unmatched. CDR3 in DNA: TGCGCCAGCAGTACTAGCGGGATGTCCACAGATACGCAGTATTTT. Residues: CASSTSGMSTDTQYF.

The chain carries TRBV29-1 and TRBJ2-1, with D perhaps TRBD2 (6 bases). CDR1 and CDR2 from the germline V gene are SQVTM and ANQGSEA. CDR3 size: 19 residues. Between the trimmed V and J ends, which lost 0 bases and 4 bases, there was a span of 25 bases. The CDR3 DNA reads as TGCAGCGTTGAAGAAGAATCGGGTGCTTGGGACTGGAAGTACAATGAGCAGTTCTTC. The encoded protein is CSVEEESGAWDWKYNEQFF.

The rearrangement joins TRBV15 to TRBJ1-1; tentative D call: TRBD1 (5 bases). This CDR3 spans 15 amino acids. Germline V gene lookup returns CDR1 LNHNV and CDR2 YYDKDF (reference sequence). V shed 0 bases and J shed 0 bases, with 8 bases lying between them. The CDR3 bases are TGTGCCACCAGCAGAGATCCGACAGTGAACACTGAAGCTTTCTTT. It specifies CATSRDPTVNTEAFF. Variable domain in full (rest from reference TRBV15 and TRBJ1-1): DAMVIQNPRYQVTQFGKPVTLSCSQTLNHNVMYWYQQKSSQAPKLLFHYYDKDFNNEADTPDNFQSRRPNTSFCFLDIRSPGLGDTAMYLCATSRDPTVNTEAFFGQGTRLTVV.

The chain links TRBV28 to TRBJ2-1; 7 nucleotides match TRBD2. Trimming cost V 6 bases and J 1 base; bases outside gene matches: 9. Germline V CDR1 and CDR2: MDHEN, SYDVKM. CDR3 length: 16 amino acids. This CDR3 reads CASRGRVVSSYNEQFF. Written as DNA, the CDR3 is TGTGCCAGCAGGGGGAGGGTGGTAAGTTCCTACAATGAGCAGTTCTTC.

The chain links TRBV10-3 to TRBJ1-1; 7 nucleotides agree with TRBD1. Trimming took 6 bases from V and 3 from J; bases not matched to a gene: 10. Germline lookup yields CDR1 ENHRY and CDR2 SYGVKD. This CDR3 is 15 amino acids long. CDR3 DNA: TGTGCCATCAGGGCCCTTACAGGGGCGGACACTGAAGCTTTCTTT. Protein: CAIRALTGADTEAFF.

DNA for the CDR3: TGTGCCAGCAGTTTAGGACAGGGGGCGAACACCGGGGAGCTGTTTTTT. It codes for CASSLGQGANTGELFF. The V gene is TRBV27, the J gene TRBJ2-2; TRBD1 matches 10 bases. Germline V gene data show CDR1 as MNHEY and CDR2 as SMNVEV (reference sequence). J gave up 0 bases and V 2 bases, and 0 bases lay outside the gene matches. CDR3 length: 16 residues.

This chain joins TRBV21-1 and TRBJ2-7; TRBD2, the table's D call, lacks a check against the DNA. TRBV21-1 is noted as a pseudogene. The CDR3 sequence is 13 residues long. CDR3 nucleotide sequence: TGTGCCAGCAAAGGAGGGTCCCCCTACGAGCAGTACTTC. Protein product: CASKGGSPYEQYF.

The gene calls are TRBV9 and TRBJ2-3; no firm D call. The CDR3 sequence is 13 residues long. CDR1 is SGDLS and CDR2 is YYNGEE in the germline V gene. The germline V and J ends were trimmed by 3 bases and 0 bases, with 5 bases remaining between them. This chain's CDR3 is CASSGLSTDTQYF. The DNA of the CDR3 is TGTGCCAGCAGCGGGCTGAGCACAGATACGCAGTATTTT.

The chain is built from TRBV19 and TRBJ2-5; 10 bases fit TRBD2. CDR1 is LNHDA, CDR2 SQIVND, per germline (reference sequence). Trimming at V came to 4 bases and at J to 0 bases, leaving 5 bases not matched to a gene. The CDR3 loop spans 16 amino acids. The chain's CDR3 is CASSTRTSGYQETQYF. CDR3 nucleotide sequence: TGTGCCAGTAGTACCAGGACTAGCGGCTACCAAGAGACCCAGTACTTC. Together with reference TRBV19 and TRBJ2-5, the CDR3 gives the full variable domain: DGGITQSPKYLFRKEGQNVTLSCEQNLNHDAMYWYRQDPGQGLRLIYYSQIVNDFQKGDIAEGYSVSREKKESFPLTVTSAQKNPTAFYLCASSTRTSGYQETQYFGPGTRLLVL.

This clone was found a few times. The V call is TRBV4-2, the J call TRBJ1-1; 7 bases agree with TRBD1. Unmatched junction bases numbered 7, after V lost 5 bases and J lost 4 bases. CDR3 length equals 14 residues. From germline, CDR1 is LGHNA and CDR2 YNFKEQ. This chain's CDR3 is CASSVQGKGTEAFF. The CDR3 DNA follows: TGTGCCAGCAGCGTACAGGGGAAGGGCACTGAAGCTTTCTTT.

V usage is TRBV5-6 and J usage is TRBJ2-3; TRBD1 aligns across 8 bases. Germline V gene data show CDR1 as SGHDT and CDR2 as YYEEEE. Trimming took 5 bases from V and 1 from J; bases not matched to a gene: 3. This CDR3 has 14 amino acids. In DNA form, the CDR3 reads TGTGCCAGCAGAATGGGACAGGGCACAGATACGCAGTATTTT. Amino acid sequence: CASRMGQGTDTQYF.

This chain links TRBV5-1 with TRBJ2-7, with D maybe TRBD1 (6 bases). Between the trimmed V and J ends, which lost 3 bases and 0 bases, there was a span of 7 bases. Germline V gives CDR1 SGHRS, CDR2 YFSETQ. This CDR3 is built from 13 residues. The CDR3 reads CASSSGHSYEQYF. The CDR3 coding sequence is TGCGCCAGCAGCTCGGGACACTCCTACGAGCAGTACTTC. The complete variable domain, with remaining parts taken from reference TRBV5-1 and TRBJ2-7, reads KAGVTQTPRYLIKTRGQQVTLSCSPISGHRSVSWYQQTPGQGLQFLFEYFSETQRNKGNFPGRFSGRQFSNSRSEMNVSTLELGDSALYLCASSSGHSYEQYFGPGTRLTVT.

As DNA, the CDR3 is TGTGCCAGCCAAATCGGACAGTCATTATTACTAAACTATGGCTACACCTTC. The encoded protein is CASQIGQSLLLNYGYTF. The V gene is TRBV5-4, the J gene TRBJ1-2; maybe TRBD1 (6 bases). CDR1 is SGHNT, CDR2 YYREEE, per germline (reference sequence). The V and J ends lost 7 bases and 2 bases respectively, with 24 bases between them. This CDR3 spans 17 amino acids.

CDR3 region: CASSQADSGYQPQHF. CDR3 sequence (DNA): TGTGCCAGCAGCCAGGCGGACAGCGGTTATCAGCCCCAGCATTTT. This rearrangement joins TRBV6-5 to TRBJ1-5, with a tentative D call TRBD1 (6 bases). CDR3 length: 15 residues. Germline CDR1 and CDR2: MNHEY and SVGAGI. V lost 6 bases, J lost 5 bases, and 17 bases lay in between.

The chain recombines TRBV15 with TRBJ2-3; 9 bases are a match to TRBD2. Germline V gene lookup returns CDR1 LNHNV and CDR2 YYDKDF (reference sequence). The CDR3 spans 17 residues. V shed 5 bases, J shed 10 bases, and the junction held 19 bases outside the gene matches. The CDR3 nucleotides are TGTGCCACCAGCGAGTCGCCGGGACTAGCAGCCTCCCTCGCGCAGTATTTT. Translated: CATSESPGLAASLAQYF.

The CDR3 spells CASSPRTGGGQPQHF. DNA of the CDR3: TGTGCCAGCAGCCCGAGGACAGGGGGCGGTCAGCCCCAGCATTTT. The genes are TRBV7-2 and TRBJ1-5; 11 bases line up with TRBD1. V lost 5 bases and J lost 6; bases outside the gene matches: 6. Germline V lookup: CDR1 SGHTA, CDR2 FQGNSA. The CDR3 totals 15 residues.

V gene TRBV9 combines with J gene TRBJ2-7; 9 bases agree with TRBD2. The germline V gene encodes CDR1 SGDLS and CDR2 YYNGEE. Trimming cost V 2 bases and J 5 bases; bases outside gene matches: 5. The length of the CDR3 is 14 residues. The CDR3 region is CASSVLSGSNEQYF. CDR3 DNA sequence: TGTGCCAGCAGCGTCCTTAGCGGGAGCAACGAGCAGTACTTC.